The 5 T cell receptor beta chains reported below all come from one sample, sequenced in a study of blood T cells in healthy people across ages. The authors ran a second PCR of roughly 6 to 11 cycles using a sample-barcoded 5' primer and a J-beta primer mix. TCRdb independently ran MiXCR on the 5' RACE reads; one entry per CDR3 protein. The table shows roughly 1,700,000 distinct CDR3 sequences, with roughly 27% occurring only once. The sample taken for sequencing was blood. All receptors come from a woman in her twenties or thirties in good health.

This clonotype was picked up many times. This chain connects TRBV29-1 to TRBJ2-3; 7 bases align to TRBD2. The CDR3 spans 14 residues. The V and J ends lost 5 bases and 3 bases, in that order; junction bases with no gene match: 8. Germline-derived CDR1 and CDR2 are SQVTM and ANQGSEA. The CDR3 protein is CSVRASGPTDTQYF. CDR3 coding DNA: TGCAGCGTTCGTGCTAGCGGCCCTACAGATACGCAGTATTTT.

In its sample, this clonotype was seen many times. The rearrangement links TRBV29-1 to TRBJ2-5, with D possibly matching TRBD1 (6 bases). The CDR3 sequence is 13 residues long. Deletions cut 3 bases from V and 5 bases from J, with 13 bases between. Germline V gives CDR1 SQVTM, CDR2 ANQGSEA. CDR3 DNA sequence: TGCAGCGTTGACGGACAGCGGTTTGAGACCCAGTACTTC. Translation: CSVDGQRFETQYF.

The rearrangement uses TRBV18 and TRBJ2-5; possible D gene TRBD1, 6 bases. V lost 5 bases and J lost 11, with 15 bases in between. The germline V gene encodes CDR1 KGHSH and CDR2 LQKENI. CDR3 length equals 12 residues. CDR3 in DNA: TGTGCCAGCTCAAGTCAGGGGCAGGAGCAGTACTTC. Protein: CASSSQGQEQYF.

This clonotype has ten or more counts. The CDR3 DNA is TGTGCCAGCAGCTTAGTAGGGACTAGCAATCAGTTCTTC. Its protein product is CASSLVGTSNQFF. The chain joins TRBV11-2 to TRBJ2-1; 9 positions match TRBD2. The trim removed 1 base at V and 13 bases at J, leaving 5 bases unmatched. The CDR3 contains 13 residues. Germline assignment: CDR1 SGHAT and CDR2 FQNNGV.

In its sample, this clonotype was seen many times. The rearrangement uses TRBV20-1 and TRBJ2-5; 7 nucleotides match TRBD2. The CDR3 runs to 12 residues. V shed 8 bases and J 5 bases; nucleotides not matched to a gene: 8. The V gene's germline CDR1 is DFQATT and CDR2 SNEGSKA (reference sequence). The CDR3 nucleotides read TGCAGTCATAGGCGCGGGAGTGAGACCCAGTACTTC. This encodes CSHRRGSETQYF.